This T cell receptor beta chain comes out of a study of T cell repertoires in cytomegalovirus infection. Study details: Newly reported HLA-C-restricted and thoroughly characterized HLA-B-restricted CMV epitopes were employed. A matching HLA type, together with CMV infection, was signaled by public TCR beta signatures.

About this clonotype: No antigen is known for it.

Findings and limits, study-wide: Based on cumulative public TCR beta family frequency, carriers of CMV plus the relevant HLA were identified. Across the ex vivo response, the dominant clonotypes were HLA-C-restricted CMV-specific TCR beta clonotypes.

Germline V gives CDR1 MGHDK, CDR2 SYGVNS. This CDR3 region has 16 residues. Trimming shortened V by 7 bases and J by 2 bases, and 19 bases separated the two germline ends. TCRdb called the reads again in MiXCR, with one record for every CDR3 protein. The table lists around 770,000 distinct CDR3 sequences, about 27% of them singletons. The chain uses TRBV25-1 and TRBJ2-3, with D maybe TRBD2 (5 bases). The sample here was cultured CD8+ T cells from PBMCs, taken from culture after CMV antigen stimulation. This receptor was obtained from a human donor in good health (CMV status not recorded). Some clones in this sample may be carry-over from other donors' samples. The CDR3 sequence: CASKNSAVRYTDTQYF. The DNA for the CDR3 is TGTGCCAGCAAAAATAGCGCCGTCAGATACACAGATACGCAGTATTTT. Combining the CDR3 with reference TRBV25-1 and TRBJ2-3 gives the whole variable domain EADIYQTPRYLVIGTGKKITLECSQTMGHDKMYWYQQDPGMELHLIHYSYGVNSTEKGDLSSESTVSRIRTEHFPLTLESARPSHTSQYLCASKNSAVRYTDTQYFGPGTRLTVL.